These T cell receptor beta chains were read from a single sample in a study of T cell repertoires in cytomegalovirus infection. TCRdb analysed the reads with MiXCR anew, one entry per CDR3 protein. The data show over 200,000 distinct CDR3 sequences, roughly 13% seen once. Sequencing was done on a sample of PBMCs. The receptors were sampled from a human donor in good health (CMV status not recorded). Some clones in this sample may be carry-over from other donors' samples. Each CDR3 is given with its conserved first and last residue. A D gene is named only where the DNA matches it firmly. Part of the rows lack a size; the others show once, few, many or a class for expanded clones.

clone_size: few; v_call: TRBV29-1; d_call: NA; j_call: TRBJ1-3; cdr3_nt: TGCAGCGCCCAGACTGCTGGAAACACCATATATTTT; cdr3_aa: CSAQTAGNTIYF
clone_size: few; v_call: TRBV5-4; d_call: NA; j_call: TRBJ1-1; cdr3_nt: TGTGCCAGCACCAGACGGGGGGAGAACACTGAAGCTTTCTTT; cdr3_aa: CASTRRGENTEAFF
clone_size: few; v_call: TRBV28; d_call: TRBD2; j_call: TRBJ2-7; cdr3_nt: TGTGCCAGCAGTTTATCCCATAGCGGGAGTAACTACGAGCAGTACTTC; cdr3_aa: CASSLSHSGSNYEQYF
clone_size: NA; v_call: TRBV5-5; d_call: TRBD2; j_call: TRBJ2-1; cdr3_nt: TGTGCCAGCGCTCTGGGGGGGAGCTCCTACAATGAGCAGTTCTTC; cdr3_aa: CASALGGSSYNEQFF
clone_size: many; v_call: TRBV20-1; d_call: TRBD2; j_call: TRBJ2-3; cdr3_nt: TGCAGTGTTCCCGGGACTAGAGACATCTCTACGCAGTATTTT; cdr3_aa: CSVPGTRDISTQYF
clone_size: few; v_call: TRBV20-1; d_call: TRBD2; j_call: TRBJ2-3; cdr3_nt: TGCAGTGCGGGACTAGCGGCCACTAGCACAGATACGCAGTATTTT; cdr3_aa: CSAGLAATSTDTQYF
clone_size: many; v_call: TRBV7-3; d_call: TRBD1; j_call: TRBJ2-2; cdr3_nt: TGTGCCAGCAGCCTTAGAGCCGGGACAGTCCCGGGGGAGCTGTTTTTT; cdr3_aa: CASSLRAGTVPGELFF
clone_size: few; v_call: TRBV20-1; d_call: TRBD1; j_call: TRBJ2-7; cdr3_nt: TGCAGTGCGCACAAGTCCGGGACAGGGGGCTACGAGCAGTACTTC; cdr3_aa: CSAHKSGTGGYEQYF
clone_size: NA; v_call: TRBV7-2; d_call: NA; j_call: TRBJ1-1; cdr3_nt: TGTGCAAGCATCCCAGCGGGCCGGGACCGAGCTTTCTTT; cdr3_aa: CASIPAGRDRAFF
clone_size: many; v_call: TRBV19; d_call: TRBD2; j_call: TRBJ2-3; cdr3_nt: TGTGCCAGTAGTCCGGACAGACTAGCGGGGGGCCCTGTTAGCACAGATACGCAGTATTTT; cdr3_aa: CASSPDRLAGGPVSTDTQYF
clone_size: many; v_call: TRBV24-1; d_call: NA; j_call: TRBJ2-2; cdr3_nt: TGTGCCACCAGTCGAAGCACGTCGAACACCGGGGAGCTGTTTTTT; cdr3_aa: CATSRSTSNTGELFF
clone_size: many; v_call: TRBV7-9; d_call: TRBD2; j_call: TRBJ2-7; cdr3_nt: TGTGCCAGCAGCTTAGGATCCGGATTAGCGGGGAGGGAGCAGTACTTC; cdr3_aa: CASSLGSGLAGREQYF
clone_size: many; v_call: TRBV5-1; d_call: TRBD2; j_call: TRBJ2-3; cdr3_nt: TGCGCCAGCAGCCTAAGGACGGAACTAGCGGGAGTAGGCACAGATACGCAGTATTTT; cdr3_aa: CASSLRTELAGVGTDTQYF
clone_size: NA; v_call: TRBV25-1; d_call: NA; j_call: TRBJ2-7; cdr3_nt: TGTGCCAGCAGTACCCCTAGGGTCCCCTACGAGCAGTACTTC; cdr3_aa: CASSTPRVPYEQYF
clone_size: many; v_call: TRBV7-3; d_call: TRBD2; j_call: TRBJ2-3; cdr3_nt: TGTGCCAGCAGCCACCCCCCCGGGGGGGCCGGTGCCGATACGCAGTATTTT; cdr3_aa: CASSHPPGGAGADTQYF
clone_size: NA; v_call: TRBV20-1; d_call: TRBD2; j_call: TRBJ2-7; cdr3_nt: TGCAGTGCGGGATCCGGGACTAGCTACGAGCAGTACTTC; cdr3_aa: CSAGSGTSYEQYF
clone_size: NA; v_call: TRBV19; d_call: NA; j_call: TRBJ1-2; cdr3_nt: TGTGCCAGCGGTACCGGGACCGTGTTCTATGGCTACACCTTC; cdr3_aa: CASGTGTVFYGYTF
clone_size: many; v_call: TRBV6-5; d_call: NA; j_call: TRBJ1-1; cdr3_nt: TGTGCCAGCAGTTCTACAGTCTCTGAAGCTTTCTTT; cdr3_aa: CASSSTVSEAFF
clone_size: many; v_call: TRBV7-9; d_call: NA; j_call: TRBJ1-4; cdr3_nt: TGTGCCAGCAGCGTCCCCGGTGAGGAAAAACTGTTTTTT; cdr3_aa: CASSVPGEEKLFF
clone_size: few; v_call: TRBV20-1; d_call: TRBD1; j_call: TRBJ1-6; cdr3_nt: TGCAGTGCCCAGGGGGCAGGGGGCCGGGAATCACCCCTCCACTTT; cdr3_aa: CSAQGAGGRESPLHF
clone_size: few; v_call: TRBV27; d_call: NA; j_call: TRBJ1-2; cdr3_nt: TGTGCCAGCAGTCCTCGGAGGGCTCCCTATGGCTACACCTTC; cdr3_aa: CASSPRRAPYGYTF
clone_size: NA; v_call: TRBV6-4; d_call: TRBD1; j_call: TRBJ2-3; cdr3_nt: TGTGCCAGCAGTGACGCGGGACAGGGGGCCGATACGCAGTATTTT; cdr3_aa: CASSDAGQGADTQYF
clone_size: NA; v_call: TRBV5-1; d_call: NA; j_call: TRBJ1-1; cdr3_nt: TGCGCCAGCAGCTTGGTTTCCGGGTCAGCTTTCTTT; cdr3_aa: CASSLVSGSAFF
clone_size: NA; v_call: TRBV29-1; d_call: NA; j_call: TRBJ1-1; cdr3_nt: TGCAGCGTACTAGAGGGTTTTGACACTGAAGCTTTCTTT; cdr3_aa: CSVLEGFDTEAFF
clone_size: few; v_call: TRBV18; d_call: NA; j_call: TRBJ1-5; cdr3_nt: TGTGCCAGCTCAATAGAGGCGTCTAATCAGCCCCAGCATTTT; cdr3_aa: CASSIEASNQPQHF
clone_size: NA; v_call: TRBV29-1; d_call: TRBD2; j_call: TRBJ2-7; cdr3_nt: TGCAGCGTTGGCCCCACGGGGGGTGGCGAGCAGTACTTC; cdr3_aa: CSVGPTGGGEQYF
clone_size: few; v_call: TRBV13; d_call: TRBD1; j_call: TRBJ1-1; cdr3_nt: TGTGCCAGCAGTTACAGGGGCCAGGCGAACACTGAAGCTTTCTTT; cdr3_aa: CASSYRGQANTEAFF
clone_size: many; v_call: TRBV28; d_call: TRBD1; j_call: TRBJ1-1; cdr3_nt: TGTGCCAGCATCGAGGACAGGGGGAACACTGAAGCTTTCTTT; cdr3_aa: CASIEDRGNTEAFF
clone_size: few; v_call: TRBV7-3; d_call: NA; j_call: TRBJ2-5; cdr3_nt: TGTGCCAGCAGCTTATCTGGGGTCGAGAAGACCCAGTACTTC; cdr3_aa: CASSLSGVEKTQYF
clone_size: NA; v_call: TRBV3-1; d_call: NA; j_call: TRBJ1-1; cdr3_nt: TGTGCCAGCAGCTACTCCGGAGGGAGCAACACTGAAGCTTTCTTT; cdr3_aa: CASSYSGGSNTEAFF
clone_size: few; v_call: TRBV15; d_call: NA; j_call: TRBJ2-4; cdr3_nt: TGTGCCACCAGCAGAGCGTTCCGGACGGCCAAAAACATTCAGTACTTC; cdr3_aa: CATSRAFRTAKNIQYF
clone_size: many; v_call: TRBV19; d_call: TRBD2; j_call: TRBJ2-2; cdr3_nt: TGTGCCAGTAGTATCGTGACTAGCGGGAGTGGCACCGGGGAGCTGTTTTTT; cdr3_aa: CASSIVTSGSGTGELFF
clone_size: few; v_call: TRBV28; d_call: NA; j_call: TRBJ2-7; cdr3_nt: TGTGCCAGCAGTTTAATTTTTACCGTCAGGAACGGCGAGCAGTACTTC; cdr3_aa: CASSLIFTVRNGEQYF
clone_size: NA; v_call: TRBV5-1; d_call: TRBD1; j_call: TRBJ1-1; cdr3_nt: TGCGCCAGCACCGACGGGACAGGAAGGTCAAACACTGAAGCTTTCTTT; cdr3_aa: CASTDGTGRSNTEAFF
clone_size: many; v_call: TRBV27; d_call: TRBD2; j_call: TRBJ2-1; cdr3_nt: TGTGCCAGCAGTCCGCTGGCGGGAGTAGCGTTCTTC; cdr3_aa: CASSPLAGVAFF
clone_size: many; v_call: TRBV4-2; d_call: NA; j_call: TRBJ2-1; cdr3_nt: TGTGCCAGCAGCCAAGAGGGGGGGCGGAACAATGAGCAGTTCTTC; cdr3_aa: CASSQEGGRNNEQFF
clone_size: NA; v_call: TRBV29-1; d_call: NA; j_call: TRBJ2-1; cdr3_nt: TGCAGCGTTAGTAGTCGAGAACAGTTCTTC; cdr3_aa: CSVSSREQFF
clone_size: NA; v_call: TRBV29-1; d_call: TRBD2; j_call: TRBJ2-3; cdr3_nt: TGCAGCGTGGAAGCTCGGGGGGTGGATACGCAGTATTTT; cdr3_aa: CSVEARGVDTQYF
clone_size: few; v_call: TRBV5-1; d_call: NA; j_call: TRBJ2-6; cdr3_nt: TGCGCCAGCAGCCGGGACCTCTCTGGGGCCAACGTCCTGACTTTC; cdr3_aa: CASSRDLSGANVLTF
clone_size: many; v_call: TRBV7-2; d_call: NA; j_call: TRBJ1-5; cdr3_nt: TGTGCCAGCAGCGCAGATGCCGCAGATCAGCCCCAGCATTTT; cdr3_aa: CASSADAADQPQHF
clone_size: many; v_call: TRBV9; d_call: TRBD1; j_call: TRBJ1-1; cdr3_nt: TGTGCCAGCAGCGCAGCCGGGACAGGTGAAGCTTTCTTT; cdr3_aa: CASSAAGTGEAFF
clone_size: NA; v_call: TRBV12-3/TRBV12-4; d_call: TRBD1; j_call: TRBJ1-4; cdr3_nt: TGTGCCAGCAGTTTCCGGACAGGCCCTTTCGCAACTAATGAAAAACTGTTTTTT; cdr3_aa: CASSFRTGPFATNEKLFF
clone_size: many; v_call: TRBV7-2; d_call: TRBD2; j_call: TRBJ2-1; cdr3_nt: TGTGCCAGCAGCTTAGCGGGGGCGGGGGGCTTCAATGAGCAGTTCTTC; cdr3_aa: CASSLAGAGGFNEQFF
clone_size: many; v_call: TRBV7-9; d_call: NA; j_call: TRBJ2-7; cdr3_nt: TGTGCCAGCAACCACATCAACACGGACGAGCAGTACTTC; cdr3_aa: CASNHINTDEQYF
clone_size: many; v_call: TRBV12-3/TRBV12-4; d_call: TRBD1; j_call: TRBJ1-1; cdr3_nt: TGTGCCAGCAGGCCTAAAACCTGGGACAGGGAGGATCTACTGAACACTGAAGCTTTCTTT; cdr3_aa: CASRPKTWDREDLLNTEAFF
clone_size: many; v_call: TRBV7-2; d_call: NA; j_call: TRBJ2-1; cdr3_nt: TGTGCCAGCAGCTTAACTGGGGGGCAATACAATGAGCAGTTCTTC; cdr3_aa: CASSLTGGQYNEQFF
clone_size: few; v_call: TRBV2; d_call: NA; j_call: TRBJ2-5; cdr3_nt: TGTGCTTCTCAGAGCAGGGAAAAAGAGACCCAGTACTTC; cdr3_aa: CASQSREKETQYF
clone_size: NA; v_call: TRBV28; d_call: TRBD2; j_call: TRBJ2-1; cdr3_nt: TGTGCCAGCACCAGCCTGGACGGAAATCTAGCGGGAGAATCCCCAGAGCCCTACAATGAGCAGTTCTTC; cdr3_aa: CASTSLDGNLAGESPEPYNEQFF
clone_size: NA; v_call: TRBV29-1; d_call: NA; j_call: TRBJ1-5; cdr3_nt: TGCAGCGTTGCCTCTACCCCAGATGGCAGTCAGCCCCAGCATTTT; cdr3_aa: CSVASTPDGSQPQHF
clone_size: NA; v_call: TRBV5-4; d_call: TRBD1; j_call: TRBJ1-1; cdr3_nt: TGTGCCGCTCGACCGGGACAGCTGAACACTGAAGCTTTCTTT; cdr3_aa: CAARPGQLNTEAFF
clone_size: once; v_call: TRBV20-1; d_call: TRBD1; j_call: TRBJ1-1; cdr3_nt: TGCAGTGCTAGAGCCCCAGGGGGCGTTGAAGCTTTCTTT; cdr3_aa: CSARAPGGVEAFF
clone_size: many; v_call: TRBV7-2; d_call: TRBD1; j_call: TRBJ2-7; cdr3_nt: TGTGCCAGCAGACACAGGGGCAGCTCCTACGAGCAGTACTTC; cdr3_aa: CASRHRGSSYEQYF
clone_size: NA; v_call: TRBV7-2; d_call: NA; j_call: TRBJ2-7; cdr3_nt: TGTGCCAGCAGCCTCCTCGGGGCCAGTAGCTCCTACGAGCAGTACTTC; cdr3_aa: CASSLLGASSSYEQYF
clone_size: many; v_call: TRBV7-2; d_call: TRBD2; j_call: TRBJ2-2; cdr3_nt: TGTGCCAGCAGCCCCTATTCGGGGGGGAACACCGGGGAGCTGTTTTTT; cdr3_aa: CASSPYSGGNTGELFF
clone_size: NA; v_call: TRBV13; d_call: TRBD2; j_call: TRBJ2-1; cdr3_nt: TGTGCCAGCACCAGGCGGACTAGCGGGACTTTTTCCCAGTTCTTC; cdr3_aa: CASTRRTSGTFSQFF
clone_size: many; v_call: TRBV7-8; d_call: TRBD2; j_call: TRBJ2-3; cdr3_nt: TGTGCCAGCAGCTTAGGGCTAGCGGGAATCACAGATACGCAGTATTTT; cdr3_aa: CASSLGLAGITDTQYF
clone_size: NA; v_call: TRBV29-1; d_call: NA; j_call: TRBJ1-1; cdr3_nt: TGCAGCGTTGAAGAACACGTCCGGAACACTGAAGCTTTCTTT; cdr3_aa: CSVEEHVRNTEAFF
clone_size: many; v_call: TRBV19; d_call: TRBD2; j_call: TRBJ2-1; cdr3_nt: TGTGCCAGTAGTCGCGGCCCTAGCGGGAGAAATGAGCAGTTCTTC; cdr3_aa: CASSRGPSGRNEQFF
clone_size: NA; v_call: TRBV18; d_call: NA; j_call: TRBJ2-3; cdr3_nt: TGTGCCAGCTCCCAAGACAGCACAGATACGCAGTATTTT; cdr3_aa: CASSQDSTDTQYF